The clone carrying this T cell receptor beta chain was observed many times. Its specificity is unknown. The sample belongs to a study of CD8 T cells in ankylosing spondylitis. Study-wide findings and caveats: Reportedly, significant enrichment of disease-linked clones occurred in matched ankylosing spondylitis synovial fluid. For ankylosing spondylitis blood, a TCR beta motif of several highly homologous variants appeared characteristic. There were earlier reports of some motif variants in reactive arthritis synovial fluid and blood. Disease-linked clones proved CD8+ and comparatively uncommon in peripheral blood.

Each TCR beta library was made by quantitative 5'-RACE that incorporated molecular barcodes. TCRdb itself ran the 5' RACE reads through MiXCR, one entry per CDR3 protein. The sample lists approximately 520,000 distinct CDR3 sequences; about 5.7% were seen once. The sequence came from a male donor with ankylosing spondylitis. The sample taken for sequencing was blood, either unsorted or a sorted T cell fraction (not recorded which).

The CDR3 nucleotides read TGTGCCAGTATTAGCGGGAGGACTATTATAGCCAAAAACATTCAGTACTTC. Protein: CASISGRTIIAKNIQYF. V usage is TRBV28 and J usage is TRBJ2-4; 10 bases align to TRBD2. V was pared by 9 bases and J by 0 bases, with 11 bases of the junction left unmatched. From germline, CDR1 is MDHEN and CDR2 SYDVKM. The CDR3 consists of 17 residues.